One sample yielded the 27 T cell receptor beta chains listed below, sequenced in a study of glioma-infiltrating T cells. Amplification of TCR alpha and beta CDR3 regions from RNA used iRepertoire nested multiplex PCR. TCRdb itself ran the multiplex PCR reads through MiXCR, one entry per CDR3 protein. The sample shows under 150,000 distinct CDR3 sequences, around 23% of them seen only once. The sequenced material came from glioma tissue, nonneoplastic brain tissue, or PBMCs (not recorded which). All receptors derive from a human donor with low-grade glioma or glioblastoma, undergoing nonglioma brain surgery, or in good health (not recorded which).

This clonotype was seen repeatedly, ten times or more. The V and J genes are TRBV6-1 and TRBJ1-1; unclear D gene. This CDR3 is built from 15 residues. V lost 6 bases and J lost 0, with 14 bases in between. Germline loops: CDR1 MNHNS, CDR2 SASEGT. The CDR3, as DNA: TGTGCCAGCAGATTGAAGCCAACGGTGAACACTGAAGCTTTCTTT. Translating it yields CASRLKPTVNTEAFF.

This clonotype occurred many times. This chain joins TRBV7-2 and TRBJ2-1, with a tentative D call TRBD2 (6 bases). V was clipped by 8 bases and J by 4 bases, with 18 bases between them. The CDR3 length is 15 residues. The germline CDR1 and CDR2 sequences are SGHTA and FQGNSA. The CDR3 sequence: CASRPGTSVYNEQFF. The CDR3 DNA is TGTGCCAGCCGCCCCGGGACTTCCGTTTACAATGAGCAGTTCTTC.

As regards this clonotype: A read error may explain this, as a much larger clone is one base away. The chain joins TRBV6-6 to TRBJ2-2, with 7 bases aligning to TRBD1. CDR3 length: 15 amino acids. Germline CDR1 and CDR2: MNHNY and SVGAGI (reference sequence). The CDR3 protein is CARSPGQTNTGELFF. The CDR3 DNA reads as TGTGCCCGCAGTCCGGGACAGACGAACACCGGGGAGCTGTTTTTT.

In DNA, the CDR3 is TGTGCCAGCAGTGCACAGGGTCCTAATTCACCCCTCCACTTT. Amino acids: CASSAQGPNSPLHF. The chain has TRBV12-3 or TRBV12-4 and TRBJ1-6; D possibly corresponds to TRBD1 (6 bases). The ends were cut back, 5 bases at V and 6 bases at J, with 11 bases in the middle. There are 14 residues in the CDR3.

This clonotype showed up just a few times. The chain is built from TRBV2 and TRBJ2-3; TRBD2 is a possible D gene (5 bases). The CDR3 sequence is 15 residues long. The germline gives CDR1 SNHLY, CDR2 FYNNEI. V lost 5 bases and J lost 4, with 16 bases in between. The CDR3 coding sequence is TGTGCCAGCAGTACCCGGGTCCCGGGATCAGATACGCAGTATTTT. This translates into CASSTRVPGSDTQYF.

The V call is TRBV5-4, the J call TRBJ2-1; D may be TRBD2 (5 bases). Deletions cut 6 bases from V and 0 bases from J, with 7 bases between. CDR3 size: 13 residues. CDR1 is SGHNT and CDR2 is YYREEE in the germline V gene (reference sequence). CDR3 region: CASIGSSYNEQFF. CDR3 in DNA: TGTGCCAGCATTGGGAGCTCCTACAATGAGCAGTTCTTC.

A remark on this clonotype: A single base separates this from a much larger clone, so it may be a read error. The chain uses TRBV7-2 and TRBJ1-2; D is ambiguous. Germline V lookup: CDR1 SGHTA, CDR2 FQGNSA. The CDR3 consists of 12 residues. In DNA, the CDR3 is TGTGCCAGCGGCTTTACTAACTATGGCTACACCTTC. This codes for CASGFTNYGYTF.

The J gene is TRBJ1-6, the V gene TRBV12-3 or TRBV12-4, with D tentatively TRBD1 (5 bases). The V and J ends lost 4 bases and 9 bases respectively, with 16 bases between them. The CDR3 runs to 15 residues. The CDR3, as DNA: TGTGCCAGCAGTTCGTGGGGGGTCGCGATTTCACCCCTCCACTTT. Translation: CASSSWGVAISPLHF.

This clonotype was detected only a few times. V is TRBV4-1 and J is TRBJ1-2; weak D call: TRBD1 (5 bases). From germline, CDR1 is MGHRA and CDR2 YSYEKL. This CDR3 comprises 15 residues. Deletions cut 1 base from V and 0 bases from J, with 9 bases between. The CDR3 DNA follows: TGCGCCAGCAGCCAAGTACAGGCTTCTAACTATGGCTACACCTTC. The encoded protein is CASSQVQASNYGYTF.

CDR3 protein: CASSPAPTGNNQPQHF. The CDR3 DNA sequence: TGTGCCAGCTCACCCGCTCCGACAGGGAACAATCAGCCCCAGCATTTT. The V gene is TRBV18, the J gene TRBJ1-5; 7 nucleotides line up with TRBD1. CDR3 length: 16 amino acids. The junction had 8 bases not matched to a gene; V was cut back by 3 bases and J by 3 bases. Germline assignment: CDR1 KGHSH and CDR2 LQKENI.

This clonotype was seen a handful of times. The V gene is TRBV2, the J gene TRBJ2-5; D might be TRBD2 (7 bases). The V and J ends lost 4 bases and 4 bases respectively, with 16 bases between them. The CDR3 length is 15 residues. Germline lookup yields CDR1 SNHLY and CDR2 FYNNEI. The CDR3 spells CASSGEGTGIETQYF. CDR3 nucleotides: TGTGCCAGCAGTGGGGAGGGTACAGGGATAGAGACCCAGTACTTC. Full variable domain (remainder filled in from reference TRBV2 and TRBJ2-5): EPEVTQTPSHQVTQMGQEVILRCVPISNHLYFYWYRQILGQKVEFLVSFYNNEISEKSEIFDDQFSVERPDGSNFTLKIRSTKLEDSAMYFCASSGEGTGIETQYFGPGTRLLVL.

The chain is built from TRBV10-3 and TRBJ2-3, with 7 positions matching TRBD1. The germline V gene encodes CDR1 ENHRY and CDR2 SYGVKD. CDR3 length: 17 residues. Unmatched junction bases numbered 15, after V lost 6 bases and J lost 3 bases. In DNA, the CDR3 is TGTGCCATCAGCCGACTACAGGGGCGGACGGATACAGATACGCAGTATTTT. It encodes CAISRLQGRTDTDTQYF.

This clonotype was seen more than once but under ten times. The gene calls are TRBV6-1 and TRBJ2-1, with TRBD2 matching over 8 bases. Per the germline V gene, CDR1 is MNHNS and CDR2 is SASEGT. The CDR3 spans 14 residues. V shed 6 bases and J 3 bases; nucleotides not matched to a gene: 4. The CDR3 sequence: CASSQSGGYNEQFF. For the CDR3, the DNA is TGTGCCAGCAGCCAGAGCGGGGGCTACAATGAGCAGTTCTTC.

The CDR3 loop reads CSARDPLRGSGANVLTF. The CDR3 nucleotides are TGCAGTGCGAGGGACCCTCTTCGGGGCTCTGGGGCCAACGTCCTGACTTTC. The chain combines TRBV20-1 with TRBJ2-6, with D perhaps matching TRBD1 or TRBD2 (5 bases each). The CDR3 is made up of 17 amino acids. The V gene lost 6 bases and the J gene lost 0 bases, with 18 bases spanning the gap. Looked up from germline, CDR1 is DFQATT and CDR2 is SNEGSKA (reference sequence).

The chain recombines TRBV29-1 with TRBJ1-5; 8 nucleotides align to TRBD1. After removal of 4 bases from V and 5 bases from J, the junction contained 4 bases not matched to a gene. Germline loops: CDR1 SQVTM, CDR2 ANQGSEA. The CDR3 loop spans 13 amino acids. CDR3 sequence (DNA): TGCAGCGTTGCTGGACAGGGTGATCAGCCCCAGCATTTT. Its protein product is CSVAGQGDQPQHF. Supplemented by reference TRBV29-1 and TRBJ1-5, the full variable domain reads SAVISQKPSRDICQRGTSLTIQCQVDSQVTMMFWYRQQPGQSLTLIATANQGSEATYESGFVIDKFPISRPNLTFSTLTVSNMSPEDSSIYLCSVAGQGDQPQHFGDGTRLSIL.

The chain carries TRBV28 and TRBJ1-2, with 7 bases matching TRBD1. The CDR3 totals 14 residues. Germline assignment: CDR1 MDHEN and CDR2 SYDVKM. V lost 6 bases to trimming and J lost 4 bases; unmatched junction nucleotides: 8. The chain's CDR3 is CASSLGAGGYGYTF. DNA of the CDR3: TGTGCCAGCAGCCTTGGGGCAGGGGGCTATGGCTACACCTTC.

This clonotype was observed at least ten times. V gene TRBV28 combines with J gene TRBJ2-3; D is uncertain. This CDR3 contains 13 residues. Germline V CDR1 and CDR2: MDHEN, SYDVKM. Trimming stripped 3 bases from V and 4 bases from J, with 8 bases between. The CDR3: CASSFFVADTQYF. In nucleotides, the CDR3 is TGTGCCAGCAGTTTTTTCGTAGCAGATACGCAGTATTTT.

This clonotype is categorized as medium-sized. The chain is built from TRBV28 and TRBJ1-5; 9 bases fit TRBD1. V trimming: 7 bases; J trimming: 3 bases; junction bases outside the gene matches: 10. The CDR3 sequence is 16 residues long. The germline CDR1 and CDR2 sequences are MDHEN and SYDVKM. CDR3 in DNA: TGTGCCAGCACCCCCGGGACAGGGTTTACCAATCAGCCCCAGCATTTT. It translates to CASTPGTGFTNQPQHF.

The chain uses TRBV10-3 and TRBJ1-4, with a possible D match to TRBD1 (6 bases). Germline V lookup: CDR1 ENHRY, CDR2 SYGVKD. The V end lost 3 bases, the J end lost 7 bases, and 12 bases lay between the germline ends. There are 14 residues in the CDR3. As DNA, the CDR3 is TGTGCCATCAGTGACGGGGGCAGGGGTGAAAAACTGTTTTTT. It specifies CAISDGGRGEKLFF.

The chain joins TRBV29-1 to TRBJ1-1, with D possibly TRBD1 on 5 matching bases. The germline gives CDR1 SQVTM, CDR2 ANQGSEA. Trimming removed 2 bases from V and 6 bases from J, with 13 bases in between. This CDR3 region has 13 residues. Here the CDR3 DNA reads TGCAGCGTTGAACGCGGGGCCCATGCTGAAGCTTTCTTT. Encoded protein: CSVERGAHAEAFF.

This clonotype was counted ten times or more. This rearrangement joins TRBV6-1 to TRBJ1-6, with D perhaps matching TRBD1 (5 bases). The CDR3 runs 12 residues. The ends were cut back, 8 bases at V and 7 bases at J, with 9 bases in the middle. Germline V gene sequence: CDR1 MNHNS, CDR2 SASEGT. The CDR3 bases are TGTGCCAGCGGGGGTTGGAATTCACCCCTCCACTTT. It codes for CASGGWNSPLHF.

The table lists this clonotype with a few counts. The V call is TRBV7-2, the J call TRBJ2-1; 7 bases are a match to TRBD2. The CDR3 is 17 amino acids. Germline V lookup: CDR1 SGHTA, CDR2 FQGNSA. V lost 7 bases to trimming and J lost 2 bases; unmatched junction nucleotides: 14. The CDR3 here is CASTKNGELAAYNEQFF. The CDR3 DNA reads TGTGCCAGCACCAAAAATGGCGAGCTAGCGGCCTACAATGAGCAGTTCTTC.

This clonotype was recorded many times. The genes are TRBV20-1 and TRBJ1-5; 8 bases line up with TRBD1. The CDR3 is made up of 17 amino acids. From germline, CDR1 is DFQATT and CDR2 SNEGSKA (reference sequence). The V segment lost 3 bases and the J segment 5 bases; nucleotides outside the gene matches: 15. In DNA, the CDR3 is TGCAGTGCTAGGGATCTTGGGGGACAGGCGAACCATCAGCCCCAGCATTTT. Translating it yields CSARDLGGQANHQPQHF.

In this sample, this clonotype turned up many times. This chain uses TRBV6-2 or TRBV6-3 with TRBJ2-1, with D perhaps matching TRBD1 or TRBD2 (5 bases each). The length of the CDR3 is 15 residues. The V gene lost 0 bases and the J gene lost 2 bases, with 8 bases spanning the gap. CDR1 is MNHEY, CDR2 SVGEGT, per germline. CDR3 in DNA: TGTGCCAGCAGTTACTCCGGGGCCGCCTACAATGAGCAGTTCTTC. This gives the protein CASSYSGAAYNEQFF.

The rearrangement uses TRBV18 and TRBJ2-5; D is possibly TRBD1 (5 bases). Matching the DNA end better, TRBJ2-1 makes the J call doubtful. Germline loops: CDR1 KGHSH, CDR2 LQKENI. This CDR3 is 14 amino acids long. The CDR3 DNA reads TGTGCCAGCTCACCAGAAGACAGCCACAATGAGCAGTTCTTC. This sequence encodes CASSPEDSHNEQFF.

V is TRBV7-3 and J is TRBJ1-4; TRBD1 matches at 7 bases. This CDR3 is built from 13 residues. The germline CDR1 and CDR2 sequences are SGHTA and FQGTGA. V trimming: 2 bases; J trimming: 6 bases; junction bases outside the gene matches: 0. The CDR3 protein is CASSLDRDEKLFF. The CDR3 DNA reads TGTGCCAGCAGCTTAGACAGGGATGAAAAACTGTTTTTT.

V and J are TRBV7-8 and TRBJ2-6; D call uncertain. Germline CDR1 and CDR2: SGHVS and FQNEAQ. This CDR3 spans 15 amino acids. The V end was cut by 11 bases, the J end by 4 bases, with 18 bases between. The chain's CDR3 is CAGIRGWPGANVLTF. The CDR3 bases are TGTGCCGGCATCCGTGGGTGGCCGGGGGCCAACGTCCTGACTTTC.